This section outlines one T cell receptor (beta chain) sequence together with its context. The data were taken from a study of blood T cell repertoires in COVID-19. Repertoires were generated with immunoSEQ multiplex PCR, while TCRdb's copy carries only in-frame clones and drops some. The sample yields some 200,000 clones, approximately 86% seen once. Trimming removed 11 bases from V and 3 bases from J; junction bases left unmatched: 9. This CDR3 contains 14 residues. The germline CDR1 and CDR2 sequences are MNHNY and SVGAGI (reference sequence). The sample comprised peripheral blood. The receptor was isolated from a man in his 70s with acute or convalescent COVID-19. The chain uses TRBV6-6 and TRBJ2-1; 8 bases fit TRBD2. The CDR3 here is CAGGERENYNEQFF. The CDR3, as DNA: TGTGCCGGGGGGGAGCGGGAGAACTACAATGAGCAGTTCTTC.